What follows is one T cell receptor beta chain and its context. TCRdb's copy holds only in-frame clones and misses some; the assay was immunoSEQ multiplex PCR. The sample lists roughly 30,000 clones, 50% to 75% occurring once. V was shortened by 1 base and J by 9 bases, with 16 bases between the two germline ends. The CDR3 loop spans 15 amino acids. Per germline, CDR1 SGHRS and CDR2 YFSETQ. These data are taken from a study of early stage breast cancer tumors. The clonotype originates from a person in their fifties with breast cancer. This chain connects TRBV5-1 to TRBJ2-2; D is perhaps TRBD1 (5 bases). Sequenced input: breast tumor tissue. CDR3 in DNA: TGCGCCAGCAGCTTGCGGTCTACAGGCCCACGGGAGCTGTTTTTT. Translated: CASSLRSTGPRELFF.